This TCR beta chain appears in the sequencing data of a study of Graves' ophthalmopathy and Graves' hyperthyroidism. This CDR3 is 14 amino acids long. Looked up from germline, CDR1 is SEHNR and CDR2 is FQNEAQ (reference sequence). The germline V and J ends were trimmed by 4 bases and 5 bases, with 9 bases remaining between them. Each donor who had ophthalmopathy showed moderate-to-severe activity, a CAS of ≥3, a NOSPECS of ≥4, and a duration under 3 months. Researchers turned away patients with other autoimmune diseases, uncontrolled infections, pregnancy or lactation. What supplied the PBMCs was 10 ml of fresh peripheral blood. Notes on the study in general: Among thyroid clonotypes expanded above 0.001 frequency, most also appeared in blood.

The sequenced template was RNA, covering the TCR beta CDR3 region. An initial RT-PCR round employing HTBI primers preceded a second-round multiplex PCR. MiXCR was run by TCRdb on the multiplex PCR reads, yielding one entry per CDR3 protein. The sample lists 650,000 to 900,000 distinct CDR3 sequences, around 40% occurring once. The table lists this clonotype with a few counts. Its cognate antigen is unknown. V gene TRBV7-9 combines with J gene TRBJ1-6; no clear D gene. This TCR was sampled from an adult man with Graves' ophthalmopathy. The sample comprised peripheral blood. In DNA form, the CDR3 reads TGTGCCAGCAGCTCCCGGGCCAATAATTCACCCCTCCACTTT. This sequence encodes CASSSRANNSPLHF.